Described below is a single TCR beta chain sequence and its context. Its antigen remains unidentified. This record comes from a study of long-term antiretroviral therapy in people with HIV. Study-wide findings and caveats: The ART regimens used between the mid-2000s and the late 2010s may be less effective than current ones. Clones expanded before ART dominated the repertoire at all time points.

Germline CDR1 SEHNR, CDR2 FQNEAQ (reference sequence). Trimming stripped 5 bases from V and 8 bases from J, with 33 bases between. The CDR3 covers 19 residues. The run of the v3.0 immunoSEQ assay was at survey level. Sequencing targeted 40,000-50,000 T-cell genomes per sample. Produced via immunoSEQ multiplex PCR; TCRdb's table is partial and in-frame only. In the table there are about 21,000 clones, 60% to 80% of which are singletons. The material was unsorted PBMCs, obtained roughly 21 months before starting antiretroviral therapy. This TCR came from a woman aged 40 to 50 with HIV. The chain uses TRBV7-9 and TRBJ1-2; maybe TRBD1 (5 bases). The CDR3 loop reads CASSQGLRDGQFKVYGYTF. The CDR3 DNA follows: TGTGCCAGCAGCCAAGGCCTCCGGGACGGCCAGTTTAAAGTCTACGGCTACACCTTC. The variable domain in full, with the rest retrieved from reference TRBV7-9 and TRBJ1-2, is DTGVSQNPRHKITKRGQNVTFRCDPISEHNRLYWYRQTLGQGPEFLTYFQNEAQLEKSRLLSDRFSAERPKGSFSTLEIQRTEQGDSAMYLCASSQGLRDGQFKVYGYTFGSGTRLTVV.